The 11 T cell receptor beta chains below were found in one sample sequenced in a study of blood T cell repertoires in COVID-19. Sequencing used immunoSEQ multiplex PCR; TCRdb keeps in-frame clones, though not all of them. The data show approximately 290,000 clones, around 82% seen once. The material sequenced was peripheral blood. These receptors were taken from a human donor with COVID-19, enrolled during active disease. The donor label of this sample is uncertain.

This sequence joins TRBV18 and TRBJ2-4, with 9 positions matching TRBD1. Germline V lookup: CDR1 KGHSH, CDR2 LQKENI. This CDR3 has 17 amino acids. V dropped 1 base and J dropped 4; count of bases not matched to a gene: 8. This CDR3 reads CASSPQTPDRGKNIQYF. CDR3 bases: TGTGCCAGCTCACCACAGACCCCGGACAGGGGTAAAAACATTCAGTACTTC.

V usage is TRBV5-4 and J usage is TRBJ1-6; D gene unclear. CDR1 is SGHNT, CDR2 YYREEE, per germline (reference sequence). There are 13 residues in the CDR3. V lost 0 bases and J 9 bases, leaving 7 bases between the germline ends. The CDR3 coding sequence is TGTGCCAGCAGCTTGGATCGTGTTTCACCCCTCCACTTT. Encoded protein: CASSLDRVSPLHF. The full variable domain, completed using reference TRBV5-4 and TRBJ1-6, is ETGVTQSPTHLIKTRGQQVTLRCSSQSGHNTVSWYQQALGQGPQFIFQYYREEENGRGNFPPRFSGLQFPNYSSELNVNALELDDSALYLCASSLDRVSPLHFGNGTRLTVT.

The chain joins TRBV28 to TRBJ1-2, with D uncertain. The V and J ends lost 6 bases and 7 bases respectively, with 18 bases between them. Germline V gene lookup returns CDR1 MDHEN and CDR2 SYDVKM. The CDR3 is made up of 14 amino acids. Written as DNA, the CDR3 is TGTGCCAGCAGCAACGAGGGAAGCCGGACTGGCTACACCTTC. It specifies CASSNEGSRTGYTF.

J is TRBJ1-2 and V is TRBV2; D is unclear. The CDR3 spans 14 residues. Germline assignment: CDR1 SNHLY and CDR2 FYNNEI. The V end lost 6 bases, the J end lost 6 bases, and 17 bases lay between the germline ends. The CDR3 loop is CASRGYDTSHGYTF. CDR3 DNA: TGTGCCAGCAGGGGCTATGACACTTCACATGGCTACACCTTC.

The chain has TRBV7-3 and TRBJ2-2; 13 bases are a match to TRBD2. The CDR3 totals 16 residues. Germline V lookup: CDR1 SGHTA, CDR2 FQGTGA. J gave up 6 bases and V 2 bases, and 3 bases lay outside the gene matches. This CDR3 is CASSLGLAGVAGELFF. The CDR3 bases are TGTGCCAGCAGCTTAGGACTAGCGGGAGTCGCCGGGGAGCTGTTTTTT.

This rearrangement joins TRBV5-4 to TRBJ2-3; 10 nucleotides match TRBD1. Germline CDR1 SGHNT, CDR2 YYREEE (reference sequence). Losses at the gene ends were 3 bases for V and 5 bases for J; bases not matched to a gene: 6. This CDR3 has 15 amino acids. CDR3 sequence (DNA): TGTGCCAGCAGCTCCCCGGGACAGGGGAGAGATACGCAGTATTTT. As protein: CASSSPGQGRDTQYF.

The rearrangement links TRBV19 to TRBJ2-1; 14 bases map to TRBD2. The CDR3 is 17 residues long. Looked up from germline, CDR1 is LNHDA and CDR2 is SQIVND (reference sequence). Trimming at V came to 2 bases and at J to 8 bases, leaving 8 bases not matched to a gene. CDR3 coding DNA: TGTGCCAGTAGTATACTCGGGACTAGCGGGAGTGGGTATGAGCAGTTCTTC. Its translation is CASSILGTSGSGYEQFF.

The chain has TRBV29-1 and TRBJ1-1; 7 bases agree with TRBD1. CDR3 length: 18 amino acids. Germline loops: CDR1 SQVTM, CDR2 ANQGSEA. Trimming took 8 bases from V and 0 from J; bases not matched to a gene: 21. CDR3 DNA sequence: TGCAGCATTAGACGATTTACAGGGGCCCAGGGGCTGAACACTGAAGCTTTCTTT. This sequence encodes CSIRRFTGAQGLNTEAFF. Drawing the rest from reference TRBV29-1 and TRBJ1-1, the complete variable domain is SAVISQKPSRDICQRGTSLTIQCQVDSQVTMMFWYRQQPGQSLTLIATANQGSEATYESGFVIDKFPISRPNLTFSTLTVSNMSPEDSSIYLCSIRRFTGAQGLNTEAFFGQGTRLTVV.

This CDR3 reads CATSRRFAYSETQYF. For the CDR3, the DNA is TGTGCCACCAGCAGACGGTTTGCCTATTCCGAGACCCAGTACTTC. The chain recombines TRBV15 with TRBJ2-5; D gene uncertain. The V gene lost 2 bases and the J gene lost 5 bases, with 15 bases spanning the gap. Germline V gene data show CDR1 as LNHNV and CDR2 as YYDKDF (reference sequence). CDR3 length: 15 residues.

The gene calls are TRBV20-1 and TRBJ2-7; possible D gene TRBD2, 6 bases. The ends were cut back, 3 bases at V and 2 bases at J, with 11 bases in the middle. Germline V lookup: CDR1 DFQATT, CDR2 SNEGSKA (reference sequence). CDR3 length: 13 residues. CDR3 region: CSASDGGTYEQYF. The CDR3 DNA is TGCAGTGCTAGTGACGGAGGGACCTACGAGCAGTACTTC.

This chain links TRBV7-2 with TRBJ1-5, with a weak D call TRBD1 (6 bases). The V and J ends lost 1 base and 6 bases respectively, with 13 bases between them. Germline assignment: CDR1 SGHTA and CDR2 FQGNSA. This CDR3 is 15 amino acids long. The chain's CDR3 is CASSLVPGESQPQHF. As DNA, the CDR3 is TGTGCCAGCAGCTTAGTACCAGGGGAAAGTCAGCCCCAGCATTTT.